Detailed here is one TCR beta chain. The antigen is undetermined. Some clones are missing from TCRdb's copy, which holds only in-frame ones; the method was immunoSEQ multiplex PCR. The data hold approximately 1.9 million clones, with just over 90% observed a single time. The source of the sample is a study of shared clonotypes between healthy human individuals. The naive CD8 fraction comprised CD45RO-negative cells positively selected for CCR7 and excluded terminally differentiated effector memory CD45RA+ cells. Study observations and caveats: In contrast to clonotypes shared by all four donors, non-shared clonotypes had lower generation probabilities. Blood was the sole source, and tissue repertoires probably differ. Donor clonotype sharing was expected to depend on sequencing depth. Several donors shared about 5% of their naive CD4 clonotypes.

This receptor was taken from a man between 18 and 29 years old in good health. Some clones in this sample may be carry-over from other donors' samples. The specimen was naive CD8+ T cells from PBMCs.

The CDR3 DNA reads as TGTGCCAGTAGTATTACCAGGGGGACTGAAGCTTTCTTT. It translates to CASSITRGTEAFF. This rearrangement joins TRBV19 to TRBJ1-1, with 7 bases lining up with TRBD1. The germline V gene has CDR1 LNHDA and CDR2 SQIVND (reference sequence). The length of the CDR3 is 13 residues. Losses at the gene ends were 3 bases for V and 5 bases for J; bases not matched to a gene: 3.